Each of the 31 T cell receptor beta chains below was sequenced from the same sample in a study of Graves' ophthalmopathy and Graves' hyperthyroidism. RNA transcripts served as template for amplifying TCR beta CDR3 sequences. The first-round RT-PCR employed HTBI primers together with the Qiagen OneStep RT-PCR kit. A multiplex PCR was then performed as the second round. Via MiXCR, TCRdb re-called the multiplex PCR reads, giving one row per CDR3 protein. The table includes 350,000 to 400,000 distinct CDR3 sequences, approximately 20% detected once. The specimen sequenced was peripheral blood. The receptors were sampled from a woman under 30 with Graves' ophthalmopathy.

This clonotype occurred a few times. The V gene is TRBV18, the J gene TRBJ2-5, with a possible D match to TRBD1 (5 bases). Germline-derived CDR1 and CDR2 are KGHSH and LQKENI. The CDR3 is made up of 15 amino acids. The V gene lost 2 bases and the J gene lost 2 bases, with 12 bases spanning the gap. The CDR3 DNA is TGTGCCAGCTCACCAGTTCCAGGGTCACAAGAGACCCAGTACTTC. It is translated as CASSPVPGSQETQYF.

This clonotype was seen repeatedly, ten times or more. The chain couples TRBV9 to TRBJ1-1; 9 bases map to TRBD1. CDR3 length: 16 residues. The V gene end was trimmed by 3 bases and the J gene end by 7 bases; junction bases not matched to a gene: 13. Germline loops: CDR1 SGDLS, CDR2 YYNGEE. The CDR3: CASSANRDRDLNEAFF. In DNA, the CDR3 is TGTGCCAGCAGCGCGAACCGGGACAGGGACCTTAATGAAGCTTTCTTT.

Many counts were recorded for this clonotype. The chain employs TRBV7-2 and TRBJ1-3, with TRBD1 matching 7 bases. Germline CDR1 is SGHTA and CDR2 is FQGNSA. The ends lost 5 bases at V and 4 bases at J; junction bases unmatched: 5. The CDR3 loop spans 14 amino acids. The CDR3 bases are TGTGCCAGCAGCCCGGACAGGCTCGGAAACACCATATATTTT. The encoded protein is CASSPDRLGNTIYF.

This clonotype was counted ten times or more. The chain employs TRBV12-3 or TRBV12-4 and TRBJ2-2; D call uncertain. This CDR3 has 14 residues. With 2 bases removed from V and 3 bases from J, the gap between germline ends came to 7 bases. For the CDR3, the DNA is TGTGCCAGCAGTTTAATAGGGTACACCGGGGAGCTGTTTTTT. It specifies CASSLIGYTGELFF.

The J gene is TRBJ1-5, the V gene TRBV2, with a possible D match to TRBD1 (5 bases). The CDR3 runs 15 residues. Germline CDR1 and CDR2: SNHLY and FYNNEI. V lost 8 bases to trimming and J lost 1 base, with 15 bases between them. The CDR3 DNA sequence: TGTGCCAGCGGCCTATGGGCAGGGAGCAATCAGCCCCAGCATTTT. Translating gives CASGLWAGSNQPQHF.

This clonotype was seen repeatedly, ten times or more. The J gene is TRBJ2-7, the V gene TRBV27; 9 nucleotides line up with TRBD2. This CDR3 is 16 amino acids long. J was trimmed by 6 bases and V by 0 bases; bases with no gene match: 9. Germline lookup yields CDR1 MNHEY and CDR2 SMNVEV (reference sequence). DNA of the CDR3: TGTGCCAGCAGTTTATCGGGCGGGAGGGCCCCGGGCGAGCAGTACTTC. This translates into CASSLSGGRAPGEQYF.

There are many counts of this clonotype. The chain joins TRBV6-1 to TRBJ1-2; the match to TRBD1 covers 9 bases. J gave up 5 bases and V 0 bases, and 4 bases lay outside the gene matches. From germline, CDR1 is MNHNS and CDR2 SASEGT. This CDR3 region has 15 residues. The CDR3 DNA reads TGTGCCAGCAGTGAAGCGCCGGGGACAGGGTATGGCTACACCTTC. Translation gives CASSEAPGTGYGYTF.

At least ten counts were recorded for this clonotype. The rearrangement uses TRBV28 and TRBJ1-5, with D tentatively TRBD1 (6 bases). Trimming took off 6 bases at V and 2 bases at J, with 14 bases between the two ends. The CDR3 sequence is 15 residues long. Germline lookup yields CDR1 MDHEN and CDR2 SYDVKM. The CDR3 loop reads CASRRRGVGNQPQHF. In nucleotides, the CDR3 is TGTGCCAGCAGACGGAGGGGGGTGGGCAATCAGCCCCAGCATTTT.

This clonotype was seen repeatedly, ten times or more. The rearrangement uses TRBV2 and TRBJ2-7; either TRBD1 or TRBD2 may supply D (5 bases each). The CDR3 has 13 amino acids. The germline V gene has CDR1 SNHLY and CDR2 FYNNEI. The V and J ends lost 3 bases and 5 bases respectively, with 11 bases between them. CDR3 residues: CASSDSGADEQYF. The CDR3 DNA reads TGTGCCAGCAGTGATTCCGGGGCCGACGAGCAGTACTTC.

This clonotype showed up many times. This chain links TRBV4-2 with TRBJ2-7; 13 nucleotides agree with TRBD2. V trimming: 5 bases; J trimming: 1 base; junction bases outside the gene matches: 17. Germline CDR1 is LGHNA and CDR2 is YNFKEQ. The CDR3 loop spans 20 amino acids. Here the CDR3 reads CASSTKPGLAGPKVSYEQYF. CDR3 nucleotide sequence: TGTGCCAGCAGCACAAAACCGGGACTAGCGGGACCTAAAGTTTCCTACGAGCAGTACTTC.

This clonotype was observed many times. The V gene is TRBV4-1, the J gene TRBJ2-4, with 10 bases fitting TRBD1. This CDR3 is built from 15 residues. Trimming removed 4 bases from V and 7 bases from J; junction bases left unmatched: 7. Germline lookup yields CDR1 MGHRA and CDR2 YSYEKL. Here the CDR3 DNA reads TGCGCCAGCAGCCTCTGGACAGGGGGATGGAACATTCAGTACTTC. It encodes CASSLWTGGWNIQYF.

The sample holds many counts of this clonotype. The V and J genes are TRBV27 and TRBJ1-1; 8 bases are a match to TRBD1. The V segment lost 7 bases and the J segment 10 bases; nucleotides outside the gene matches: 5. CDR3 length equals 11 residues. From germline, CDR1 is MNHEY and CDR2 SMNVEV (reference sequence). CDR3 region: CASINRGRAFF. The CDR3 DNA is TGTGCCAGCATTAACAGGGGGAGAGCTTTCTTT.

This clonotype appeared many times. A much larger clone is a single base away; this may be a read error. The chain employs TRBV12-5 and TRBJ1-1, with D unclear. Germline CDR1 LGHNT, CDR2 FRNRAP. The V end lost 1 base, the J end lost 6 bases, and 6 bases lay between the germline ends. There are 12 residues in the CDR3. CDR3 DNA: TGTGCTAGTGGTTTGGATTACGCTGAAGCTTTCTTT. Translation gives CASGLDYAEAFF.

This clonotype showed up many times. V is TRBV12-3 or TRBV12-4 and J is TRBJ1-1; no definite D call. The CDR3 is 15 residues long. Trimming pared 6 bases from V and 2 bases from J, leaving 16 bases between. The CDR3 loop reads CASRAPWTVNTEAFF. The CDR3 DNA reads as TGTGCCAGCAGAGCCCCCTGGACGGTAAACACTGAAGCTTTCTTT.

This clonotype was detected ten times or more. The chain couples TRBV28 to TRBJ2-2; possible D gene TRBD2, 6 bases. V shed 3 bases and J shed 6 bases, with 14 bases lying between them. Per the germline V gene, CDR1 is MDHEN and CDR2 is SYDVKM. The CDR3 is made up of 15 amino acids. CDR3 sequence: CASSFGTVGSGELFF. The CDR3 DNA is TGTGCCAGCAGTTTTGGGACTGTAGGATCCGGGGAGCTGTTTTTT.

The rearrangement links TRBV16 to TRBJ2-7, with 7 nucleotides matching TRBD1. After removal of 3 bases from V and 6 bases from J, the junction contained 8 bases not matched to a gene. The CDR3 is 14 amino acids. Germline V gene data show CDR1 as KGHSY and CDR2 as FQNENV. This CDR3 reads CASSHFTGAGEQYF. CDR3 bases: TGTGCCAGCAGCCATTTCACAGGGGCAGGCGAGCAGTACTTC.

This clonotype was detected many times. V and J are TRBV11-2 and TRBJ2-1, with 10 bases identical to TRBD2. Germline assignment: CDR1 SGHAT and CDR2 FQNNGV. Germline trimming cut 0 bases from V and 5 bases from J; bases unmatched to any gene: 7. The CDR3 is made up of 17 amino acids. CDR3 residues: CASSLDETSGKDNEQFF. The CDR3 nucleotides read TGTGCCAGCAGCTTAGACGAAACTAGCGGGAAGGACAATGAGCAGTTCTTC.

This clonotype was counted ten times or more. The J gene is TRBJ1-1, the V gene TRBV19, with 7 bases aligning to TRBD1. This CDR3 is 16 amino acids long. CDR1 and CDR2 from the germline V gene are LNHDA and SQIVND (reference sequence). V shed 5 bases, J shed 5 bases, and the junction held 14 bases outside the gene matches. The CDR3 here is CASSRSGTAFWTEAFF. The DNA for the CDR3 is TGTGCCAGTAGTCGTTCCGGGACAGCTTTTTGGACTGAAGCTTTCTTT.

This clonotype was counted at least ten times. The rearrangement joins TRBV12-3 or TRBV12-4 to TRBJ2-7, with a possible D match to TRBD2 (5 bases). V lost 6 bases and J 4 bases, leaving 16 bases between the germline ends. The CDR3 sequence is 14 residues long. The CDR3 loop is CASSPPLGGYEQYF. DNA of the CDR3: TGTGCCAGCAGCCCTCCCCTAGGAGGTTACGAGCAGTACTTC.

This clonotype was counted many times. The V gene is TRBV27, the J gene TRBJ2-7; 7 bases match TRBD1. The V and J ends lost 3 bases and 4 bases, in that order; junction bases with no gene match: 9. The germline gives CDR1 MNHEY, CDR2 SMNVEV (reference sequence). CDR3 length: 15 amino acids. The CDR3 DNA follows: TGTGCCAGCAGTTTGCAAGGGGGCGGTAGATACGAGCAGTACTTC. The encoded protein is CASSLQGGGRYEQYF.

This clonotype was seen only a few times. V usage is TRBV6-5 and J usage is TRBJ1-1; the D gene is possibly TRBD1 (6 bases). Germline CDR1 reads MNHEY; CDR2 reads SVGAGI. This CDR3 has 13 amino acids. V dropped 7 bases and J dropped 6 bases, with 15 bases sitting between them. In DNA, the CDR3 is TGTGCCAGCACCATCGGGGGCGCCGCTGAAGCTTTCTTT. Amino acids: CASTIGGAAEAFF.

The chain has TRBV12-3 or TRBV12-4 and TRBJ2-1; tentative D call: TRBD2 (7 bases). The CDR3 sequence is 16 residues long. V lost 4 bases, J lost 0 bases, and 13 bases lay in between. CDR3 protein: CASSSRRGGSYNEQFF. In DNA, the CDR3 is TGTGCCAGCAGTTCCAGGAGGGGGGGCTCCTACAATGAGCAGTTCTTC.

This clonotype appeared many times. The chain employs TRBV29-1 and TRBJ2-5, with D hard to call. There are 12 residues in the CDR3. CDR1 and CDR2 from the germline V gene are SQVTM and ANQGSEA. The V end was cut by 2 bases, the J end by 4 bases, with 8 bases between. The CDR3 bases are TGCAGCGTTGAATTCTTGGGAGAGACCCAGTACTTC. Translated, it gives CSVEFLGETQYF.

At least ten counts were recorded for this clonotype. The rearrangement links TRBV25-1 to TRBJ1-6; maybe TRBD1 (5 bases). From germline, CDR1 is MGHDK and CDR2 SYGVNS. This CDR3 has 13 residues. V lost 7 bases and J 8 bases, leaving 12 bases between the germline ends. CDR3 sequence (DNA): TGTGCCAGCACCGACAGCCCGTATTCACCCCTCCACTTT. Amino acid sequence: CASTDSPYSPLHF.

The rearrangement links TRBV6-5 to TRBJ1-6, with a weak D call TRBD1 (6 bases). The CDR3 has 16 residues. V was cut by 4 bases and J by 10 bases, with 20 bases left in between. From germline, CDR1 is MNHEY and CDR2 SVGAGI. The CDR3 DNA is TGTGCCAGCAGTTGGGAACAGGGAGGTATCGGATCACCCCTCCACTTT. Translated: CASSWEQGGIGSPLHF.

This clonotype was counted at least ten times. This may arise from a read error, as a much more abundant clone is one base away. This rearrangement joins TRBV6-6 to TRBJ1-6; unclear D gene. The germline V gene has CDR1 MNHNY and CDR2 SVGAGI (reference sequence). CDR3 length: 13 residues. This CDR3 reads CASSYAPGSPPHF. CDR3 sequence (DNA): TGTGCCAGCAGTTACGCCCCGGGCTCACCCCCCCACTTT.

This clonotype was observed many times. This chain connects TRBV6-2 or TRBV6-3 to TRBJ2-7; the match to TRBD1 covers 7 bases. The trim removed 8 bases at V and 6 bases at J, leaving 7 bases unmatched. CDR1 is MNHEY and CDR2 is SVGEGT in the germline V gene. This CDR3 is built from 12 residues. Here the CDR3 DNA reads TGTGCCAGCGGTGACAGGGTCGGCGAGCAGTACTTC. This sequence encodes CASGDRVGEQYF.

This clonotype was seen ten or more times. The junction shows a germline mismatch at one end, possibly a read error. The chain uses TRBV12-5 and TRBJ1-1, with TRBD1 identical over 12 bases. The CDR3 covers 14 residues. Germline V CDR1 and CDR2: LGHNT, FRNRAP. CDR3 sequence: CASDLGGQGAEAFF. The CDR3 DNA sequence: TGTGCTAGTGACTTGGGGGGACAGGGGGCTGAGGCTTTCTTT.

The chain is built from TRBV11-1 and TRBJ2-5; 8 bases agree with TRBD1. V lost 5 bases and J lost 5; bases outside the gene matches: 7. Per germline, CDR1 SGHAT and CDR2 FQDESV (reference sequence). The CDR3 extends over 14 amino acids. The CDR3: CASSQDRGLETQYF. Written as DNA, the CDR3 is TGTGCCAGCAGCCAAGACAGGGGATTGGAGACCCAGTACTTC.

The J gene is TRBJ1-5, the V gene TRBV10-3; tentatively, D is TRBD1 (6 bases). This CDR3 comprises 16 residues. Germline values: CDR1 ENHRY, CDR2 SYGVKD. V gave up 6 bases and J gave up 3 bases, with 18 bases separating them. The CDR3 region has the DNA TGTGCCATCAGCGACACAGGGAATTCTGCCAATCAGCCCCAGCATTTT. Translating gives CAISDTGNSANQPQHF.

This clonotype was detected many times. The gene calls are TRBV30 and TRBJ1-1; D might be TRBD1 (6 bases). The CDR3 totals 13 residues. V was cut by 8 bases and J by 5 bases, with 18 bases left in between. From germline, CDR1 is GTSNPN and CDR2 SVGIG (reference sequence). In DNA, the CDR3 is TGTGCCGGTGCAGGGGAAAGGTATACTGAAGCTTTCTTT. Translated, it gives CAGAGERYTEAFF.